This T cell receptor beta chain derives from a study of blood T cell repertoires in COVID-19. V was cut by 1 base and J by 0 bases, with 4 bases left in between. Per germline, CDR1 MDHEN and CDR2 SYDVKM. The CDR3 loop spans 13 amino acids. The repertoire was sequenced with immunoSEQ multiplex PCR; TCRdb's copy has only in-frame clones and lacks some. Of around 80,000 clones in the sample, more than 80% were seen once. Source material: peripheral blood. This chain links TRBV28 with TRBJ2-7; D remains ambiguous. This receptor was obtained from a woman at least 80 years old with acute or convalescent COVID-19. As DNA, the CDR3 is TGTGCCAGCAGTTTATACAGCTCCTACGAGCAGTACTTC. This sequence encodes CASSLYSSYEQYF.